The rows below give T cell receptor beta chains drawn from one sample of a study of cytomegalovirus exposure and HLA in healthy donors. Using immunoSEQ multiplex PCR, the repertoire was profiled, and TCRdb retains in-frame clones only, with some absent. The sample holds some 95,000 clones; about 70% are singletons and the top ten take roughly 2%. The material sequenced was PBMCs. These receptors originate from a young man in good health and CMV-seronegative. CDR3s include the opening cysteine and the closing phenylalanine or tryptophan. Each record gives: clone size, J gene, V gene, D gene, CDR3 protein, CDR3 DNA. D genes are given only for firm matches. Not all rows give a size; the values are once, few, many and, for expanded clones, a class.

clone_size: NA; j_call: TRBJ1-5; v_call: TRBV9; d_call: NA; cdr3_aa: CASSFTGFSNQPQHF; cdr3_nt: TGTGCCAGCAGCTTCACAGGGTTCAGCAATCAGCCCCAGCATTTT
clone_size: NA; j_call: TRBJ2-1; v_call: TRBV4-1; d_call: TRBD2; cdr3_aa: CASSLAGPLYNEQFF; cdr3_nt: TGCGCCAGCAGCCTAGCGGGGCCCCTATACAATGAGCAGTTCTTC
clone_size: few; j_call: TRBJ2-1; v_call: TRBV4-1; d_call: NA; cdr3_aa: CASSQGSGGLSNEQFF; cdr3_nt: TGCGCCAGCAGCCAAGGGTCCGGGGGGCTCAGCAATGAGCAGTTCTTC
clone_size: NA; j_call: TRBJ1-1; v_call: TRBV29-1; d_call: NA; cdr3_aa: CSVSFPGVGTEAFF; cdr3_nt: TGCAGCGTCTCCTTCCCAGGGGTCGGCACTGAAGCTTTCTTT
clone_size: NA; j_call: TRBJ2-1; v_call: TRBV6-4; d_call: NA; cdr3_aa: CASGDTSNEQFF; cdr3_nt: TGTGCCAGCGGAGATACTAGTAATGAGCAGTTCTTC
clone_size: few; j_call: TRBJ2-7; v_call: TRBV7-2; d_call: NA; cdr3_aa: CASSLGLVGEQYF; cdr3_nt: TGTGCCAGCAGCTTAGGACTAGTGGGGGAGCAGTACTTC
clone_size: once; j_call: TRBJ1-5; v_call: TRBV6-1; d_call: NA; cdr3_aa: CASSHSGGNQPQHF; cdr3_nt: TGTGCCAGCAGTCATTCAGGCGGGAATCAGCCCCAGCATTTT
clone_size: NA; j_call: TRBJ1-5; v_call: TRBV6-5; d_call: TRBD1; cdr3_aa: CASRALGQGHQPQHF; cdr3_nt: TGTGCCAGCAGGGCCCTTGGACAGGGCCATCAGCCCCAGCATTTT
clone_size: few; j_call: TRBJ1-1; v_call: TRBV5-1; d_call: NA; cdr3_aa: CASSPRGWTEAFF; cdr3_nt: TGCGCCAGCAGCCCCCGAGGGTGGACTGAAGCTTTCTTT
clone_size: NA; j_call: TRBJ2-5; v_call: TRBV28; d_call: NA; cdr3_aa: CASSYSRGQETQYF; cdr3_nt: TGTGCCAGCAGTTATAGCCGGGGCCAAGAGACCCAGTACTTC
clone_size: few; j_call: TRBJ2-1; v_call: TRBV29-1; d_call: TRBD2; cdr3_aa: CSALPGLGDNEQFF; cdr3_nt: TGCAGCGCCCTCCCCGGACTAGGGGACAATGAGCAGTTCTTC
clone_size: NA; j_call: TRBJ2-4; v_call: TRBV23-1; d_call: NA; cdr3_aa: CASRQSRQGGPKNIQYF; cdr3_nt: TGCGCCAGCCGTCAATCGAGACAGGGAGGACCCAAAAACATTCAGTACTTC
clone_size: few; j_call: TRBJ1-1; v_call: TRBV5-1; d_call: NA; cdr3_aa: CASSLEGWGNTEAFF; cdr3_nt: TGCGCCAGCAGCTTGGAGGGGTGGGGGAACACTGAAGCTTTCTTT
clone_size: NA; j_call: TRBJ1-1; v_call: TRBV7-2; d_call: TRBD1; cdr3_aa: CASSLIGTDLRAFF; cdr3_nt: TGTGCCAGCAGCTTAATCGGGACAGACCTCCGAGCTTTCTTT
clone_size: NA; j_call: TRBJ2-7; v_call: TRBV5-5; d_call: TRBD1; cdr3_aa: CASSPGQGSYEQYF; cdr3_nt: TGTGCCAGCAGCCCGGGACAGGGATCCTACGAGCAGTACTTC
clone_size: NA; j_call: TRBJ1-4; v_call: TRBV6-6; d_call: TRBD1; cdr3_aa: CASSYLRTGNEKLFF; cdr3_nt: TGTGCCAGCAGTTACCTCCGGACAGGGAATGAAAAACTGTTTTTT
clone_size: few; j_call: TRBJ2-7; v_call: TRBV6-4; d_call: NA; cdr3_aa: CASSEHTGYEQYF; cdr3_nt: TGTGCCAGCAGTGAACATACAGGGTACGAGCAGTACTTC
clone_size: NA; j_call: TRBJ1-4; v_call: TRBV5-6; d_call: NA; cdr3_aa: CASSPREPAEKLFF; cdr3_nt: TGTGCCAGCAGCCCCAGGGAACCGGCTGAAAAACTGTTTTTT
clone_size: few; j_call: TRBJ2-1; v_call: TRBV5-1; d_call: TRBD2; cdr3_aa: CASSQEARTSGANEQFF; cdr3_nt: TGCGCCAGCAGCCAGGAAGCCCGGACTAGCGGGGCCAATGAGCAGTTCTTC
clone_size: NA; j_call: TRBJ2-7; v_call: TRBV5-6; d_call: TRBD2; cdr3_aa: CASSLSGGVLEQYF; cdr3_nt: TGTGCCAGCAGCTTGTCGGGGGGTGTCCTCGAGCAGTACTTC
clone_size: NA; j_call: TRBJ2-3; v_call: TRBV5-1; d_call: TRBD2; cdr3_aa: CASSQGSGSTDTQYF; cdr3_nt: TGCGCCAGCAGCCAAGGTAGCGGGAGCACAGATACGCAGTATTTT
clone_size: NA; j_call: TRBJ2-1; v_call: TRBV29-1; d_call: NA; cdr3_aa: CSVEGAHEQFF; cdr3_nt: TGCAGCGTTGAGGGGGCCCATGAGCAGTTCTTC
clone_size: once; j_call: TRBJ1-1; v_call: TRBV25-1; d_call: NA; cdr3_aa: CASSEYSMRTEAFF; cdr3_nt: TGTGCCAGCAGTGAATATAGCATGCGTACTGAAGCTTTCTTT
clone_size: NA; j_call: TRBJ1-1; v_call: TRBV29-1; d_call: NA; cdr3_aa: CSVEGFTGDTEAFF; cdr3_nt: TGCAGCGTTGAAGGATTTACCGGAGACACTGAAGCTTTCTTT
clone_size: NA; j_call: TRBJ1-2; v_call: TRBV5-1; d_call: NA; cdr3_aa: CASSLPPAGAYGYPF; cdr3_nt: TGCGCCAGCAGTTTACCACCCGCTGGGGCCTATGGCTACCCCTTC
clone_size: NA; j_call: TRBJ2-7; v_call: TRBV27; d_call: TRBD2; cdr3_aa: CASSSITSGSSYEQYF; cdr3_nt: TGTGCCAGCAGTTCAATAACTAGCGGGAGTTCCTACGAGCAGTACTTC
clone_size: once; j_call: TRBJ1-2; v_call: TRBV19; d_call: TRBD1; cdr3_aa: CASMPGQALPYGYTF; cdr3_nt: TGTGCCAGTATGCCGGGACAGGCCCTCCCCTATGGCTACACCTTC
clone_size: NA; j_call: TRBJ1-1; v_call: TRBV2; d_call: NA; cdr3_aa: CAIARGGDTEAFF; cdr3_nt: TGTGCCATCGCTCGGGGGGGGGACACTGAAGCTTTCTTT
clone_size: NA; j_call: TRBJ1-2; v_call: TRBV6-1; d_call: TRBD1; cdr3_aa: CASSAGGQMTGYTF; cdr3_nt: TGTGCCAGCAGTGCTGGGGGACAGATGACGGGCTACACCTTC
clone_size: NA; j_call: TRBJ2-2; v_call: TRBV7-3; d_call: NA; cdr3_aa: CASRLATNTGELFF; cdr3_nt: TGTGCCAGCAGACTAGCCACGAACACCGGGGAGCTGTTTTTT
clone_size: NA; j_call: TRBJ1-2; v_call: TRBV29-1; d_call: TRBD1; cdr3_aa: CSASPLAGGFGYTF; cdr3_nt: TGCAGCGCTTCCCCCCTGGCAGGGGGATTTGGCTACACCTTC
clone_size: few; j_call: TRBJ2-6; v_call: TRBV18; d_call: TRBD1; cdr3_aa: CASSGTGSSGANVLTF; cdr3_nt: TGTGCCAGCTCAGGGACAGGGAGCTCTGGGGCCAACGTCCTGACTTTC
clone_size: NA; j_call: TRBJ2-1; v_call: TRBV2; d_call: TRBD2; cdr3_aa: CASINSGNGRNEQFF; cdr3_nt: TGTGCCAGCATTAATAGCGGGAACGGGCGCAATGAGCAGTTCTTC
clone_size: few; j_call: TRBJ1-3; v_call: TRBV18; d_call: NA; cdr3_aa: CASSPSVNSGNTIYF; cdr3_nt: TGTGCCAGCTCACCATCGGTCAACTCTGGAAACACCATATATTTT
clone_size: NA; j_call: TRBJ2-5; v_call: TRBV27; d_call: TRBD2; cdr3_aa: CASAHGLAGGETQYF; cdr3_nt: TGTGCCAGCGCCCACGGACTAGCGGGAGGAGAGACCCAGTACTTC
clone_size: NA; j_call: TRBJ2-3; v_call: TRBV7-9; d_call: NA; cdr3_aa: CASTSGPPDTQYF; cdr3_nt: TGTGCCAGCACCTCAGGCCCCCCAGATACGCAGTATTTT
clone_size: NA; j_call: TRBJ2-5; v_call: TRBV28; d_call: TRBD2; cdr3_aa: CASSLPLWGGEETQYF; cdr3_nt: TGTGCCAGCAGTTTACCCCTCTGGGGGGGTGAAGAGACCCAGTACTTC
clone_size: NA; j_call: TRBJ2-7; v_call: TRBV29-1; d_call: TRBD2; cdr3_aa: CSVERLAGGLGQYF; cdr3_nt: TGCAGCGTTGAAAGACTAGCGGGAGGGCTAGGGCAGTACTTC
clone_size: few; j_call: TRBJ1-5; v_call: TRBV30; d_call: NA; cdr3_aa: CAWSYAGAQHF; cdr3_nt: TGTGCCTGGAGTTATGCAGGCGCCCAGCATTTT
clone_size: NA; j_call: TRBJ2-6; v_call: TRBV6-5; d_call: NA; cdr3_aa: CASRRLPSGANVLTF; cdr3_nt: TGTGCCAGCAGGCGACTCCCCTCTGGGGCCAACGTCCTGACTTTC
clone_size: NA; j_call: TRBJ2-7; v_call: TRBV29-1; d_call: NA; cdr3_aa: CSVDAGTNYEQYF; cdr3_nt: TGCAGCGTTGACGCCGGGACAAACTACGAGCAGTACTTC
clone_size: NA; j_call: TRBJ2-7; v_call: TRBV7-8; d_call: TRBD1; cdr3_aa: CASSFRDRGGHEQYF; cdr3_nt: TGTGCCAGCAGCTTTCGGGACAGGGGAGGACACGAGCAGTACTTC
clone_size: NA; j_call: TRBJ1-1; v_call: TRBV6-5; d_call: NA; cdr3_aa: CASSELDSGVTEAFF; cdr3_nt: TGTGCCAGCAGCGAACTGGACAGTGGGGTCACTGAAGCTTTCTTT
clone_size: NA; j_call: TRBJ2-5; v_call: TRBV7-2; d_call: TRBD2; cdr3_aa: CASSLVAGGLRETQYF; cdr3_nt: TGTGCCAGCAGCTTGGTGGCGGGAGGCCTAAGAGAGACCCAGTACTTC
clone_size: NA; j_call: TRBJ2-7; v_call: TRBV30; d_call: TRBD2; cdr3_aa: CAWRVGGVAYEQYF; cdr3_nt: TGTGCCTGGAGGGTTGGGGGGGTGGCCTACGAGCAGTACTTC
clone_size: NA; j_call: TRBJ1-3; v_call: TRBV30; d_call: NA; cdr3_aa: CAWSLGAGNTIYF; cdr3_nt: TGTGCCTGGAGTTTAGGGGCAGGAAACACCATATATTTT
clone_size: NA; j_call: TRBJ2-1; v_call: TRBV29-1; d_call: TRBD2; cdr3_aa: CSVERRTSGNNEQFF; cdr3_nt: TGCAGCGTTGAACGGCGAACTAGCGGAAACAATGAGCAGTTCTTC
clone_size: NA; j_call: TRBJ2-1; v_call: TRBV25-1; d_call: TRBD2; cdr3_aa: CASIEGTSGSYNEQFF; cdr3_nt: TGTGCCAGCATAGAAGGGACTAGCGGTTCCTACAATGAGCAGTTCTTC
clone_size: NA; j_call: TRBJ2-3; v_call: TRBV11-2; d_call: TRBD1; cdr3_aa: CASSFRGRLTDTQYF; cdr3_nt: TGTGCCAGCAGCTTCAGGGGGCGATTGACAGATACGCAGTATTTT
clone_size: once; j_call: TRBJ2-7; v_call: TRBV7-9; d_call: TRBD1; cdr3_aa: CASSPLRGTGGGEQYF; cdr3_nt: TGTGCCAGCAGCCCATTGAGGGGGACAGGGGGCGGTGAGCAGTACTTC
clone_size: NA; j_call: TRBJ2-2; v_call: TRBV7-9; d_call: TRBD1; cdr3_aa: CASSFDRAVAGELFF; cdr3_nt: TGTGCCAGCAGCTTTGACAGGGCGGTTGCCGGGGAGCTGTTTTTT
clone_size: few; j_call: TRBJ2-7; v_call: TRBV5-5; d_call: NA; cdr3_aa: CASSSLGTSYEQYF; cdr3_nt: TGTGCCAGCAGCTCCCTAGGGACTTCGTACGAGCAGTACTTC
clone_size: NA; j_call: TRBJ1-3; v_call: TRBV7-6; d_call: NA; cdr3_aa: CASSLRAGNTIYF; cdr3_nt: TGTGCCAGCAGCTTGCGGGCTGGAAACACCATATATTTT
clone_size: NA; j_call: TRBJ2-1; v_call: TRBV5-1; d_call: TRBD2; cdr3_aa: CASSLSAGGFNEQFF; cdr3_nt: TGCGCCAGCAGCTTGTCCGCGGGAGGTTTTAATGAGCAGTTCTTC
clone_size: NA; j_call: TRBJ1-4; v_call: TRBV30; d_call: NA; cdr3_aa: CAWRSGATNEKLFF; cdr3_nt: TGTGCCTGGAGATCCGGTGCAACTAATGAAAAACTGTTTTTT